This TCR beta chain is from a study of T cells in Graves' hyperthyroidism and ophthalmopathy. It was RNA transcripts that yielded the amplified TCR beta CDR3 regions. When the TCR CDR3 underwent first-round RT-PCR, the HTBI primer set was used. MiXCR was run by TCRdb on the multiplex PCR reads, yielding one entry per CDR3 protein. The repertoire holds about 600,000 distinct CDR3 sequences, with roughly a sixth as singletons. This clonotype has only one observation. CDR3 length equals 14 residues. From germline, CDR1 is SEHNR and CDR2 FQNEAQ (reference sequence). V dropped 3 bases and J dropped 3 bases, with 11 bases sitting between them.

The chain is built from TRBV7-9 and TRBJ1-1; maybe TRBD1 (6 bases). The source of this sequence is a woman aged 40-49 years with Graves' ophthalmopathy. The sequenced material came from blood. The CDR3 spells CASSFLGGDTEAFF. The DNA for the CDR3 is TGTGCCAGCAGCTTTCTAGGGGGGGACACTGAAGCTTTCTTT.